The clone carrying this TCR beta chain has a count of ten or more. Its matching antigen is unknown. Generated by immunoSEQ multiplex PCR, the TCRdb table keeps only in-frame clones and is missing some. The table records about 37,000 clones, 32% of them present only once. CDR1 is SGHNT and CDR2 is YENEEA in the germline V gene. The CDR3 contains 17 residues. Deletions cut 2 bases from V and 3 bases from J, with 16 bases between. This record belongs to a study of sequential checkpoint blockade in melanoma. Study-level information: TCRβ was sequenced from DNA of 91 pretreatment tumors. Study-level results: PD-L1 staining and CD8+ counts, not mutational load, tracked tumor T-cell clonality.

Documented treatment: randomized to nivolumab then ipilimumab (arm A) or the reverse (arm B). V is TRBV11-3 and J is TRBJ1-4, with D perhaps matching TRBD1 (6 bases). This sample comprised tumor tissue (inferred from file names), obtained from a patient given nivolumab and ipilimumab in sequence. The sequence was collected from a human donor with melanoma. The CDR3 region is CASSLIPNDRSNEKLFF. The DNA for the CDR3 is TGTGCCAGCAGCTTAATACCAAATGACAGGTCTAATGAAAAACTGTTTTTT. The full variable domain, rest sourced from reference TRBV11-3 and TRBJ1-4, is EAGVVQSPRYKIIEKKQPVAFWCNPISGHNTLYWYLQNLGQGPELLIRYENEEAVDDSQLPKDRFSAERLKGVDSTLKIQPAELGDSAVYLCASSLIPNDRSNEKLFFGSGTQLSVL.